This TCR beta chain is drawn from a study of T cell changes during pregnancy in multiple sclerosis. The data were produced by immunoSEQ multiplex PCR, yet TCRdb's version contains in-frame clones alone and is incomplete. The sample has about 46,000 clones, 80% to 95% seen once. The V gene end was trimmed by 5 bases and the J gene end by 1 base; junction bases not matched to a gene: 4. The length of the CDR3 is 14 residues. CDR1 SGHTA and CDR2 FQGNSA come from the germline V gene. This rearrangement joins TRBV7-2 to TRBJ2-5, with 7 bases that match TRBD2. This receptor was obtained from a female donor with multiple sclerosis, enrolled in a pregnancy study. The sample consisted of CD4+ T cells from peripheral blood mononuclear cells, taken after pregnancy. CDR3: CASSLWTSQETQYF. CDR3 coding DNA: TGTGCCAGCAGCCTATGGACTAGCCAAGAGACCCAGTACTTC.